One T cell receptor beta chain is described in this entry. These data originate in a study of T cell clones after liver transplantation. Using immunoSEQ multiplex PCR, the repertoire was profiled, and TCRdb retains in-frame clones only, with some absent. The repertoire holds roughly 55,000 clones, with roughly 71% as singletons. The sequenced sample was CD4+ T cells from blood, obtained approximately 52 months after liver transplant. The sequence was collected from a human patient who received a liver transplant. Some of these T cells may belong to the graft donor.

Here the CDR3 DNA reads TGTGCCAGCAGAGCCGGGACAGGGAGTGAAAAACTGTTTTTT. As protein: CASRAGTGSEKLFF. V gene TRBV2 combines with J gene TRBJ1-4; 9 bases align to TRBD1. The trim removed 6 bases at V and 7 bases at J, leaving 6 bases unmatched. The germline gives CDR1 SNHLY, CDR2 FYNNEI. The CDR3 runs 14 residues. Using reference TRBV2 and TRBJ1-4 for the parts outside the CDR3, the full variable domain is EPEVTQTPSHQVTQMGQEVILRCVPISNHLYFYWYRQILGQKVEFLVSFYNNEISEKSEIFDDQFSVERPDGSNFTLKIRSTKLEDSAMYFCASRAGTGSEKLFFGSGTQLSVL.